Shown below are 3 T cell receptor beta chains from a single sample sequenced in a study of low-dose radiotherapy and immunotherapy resistance in tumors. Time point in this sample: after trial treatment. Treatment noted: LDRT plus nivolumab, ipilimumab, low-dose cyclophosphamide and aspirin (RACIN trial). Over approximately 20 PCR cycles, TCRs were amplified from a constant-region primer and V-primer adapter. Via MiXCR, TCRdb re-called the reads, giving one row per CDR3 protein. The sample carries about 52,000 distinct CDR3 sequences, roughly 33% recorded once. This material consisted of PBMCs, taken after low-dose radiotherapy plus immunotherapy. The receptor source for this set is a male donor with rectosigmoid adenocarcinoma.

This clonotype appeared many times. This chain joins TRBV7-2 and TRBJ2-7; TRBD1 matches at 7 bases. The CDR3 is 13 residues long. CDR1 is SGHTA, CDR2 FQGNSA, per germline. Unmatched junction bases numbered 6, after V lost 5 bases and J lost 5 bases. CDR3 sequence (DNA): TGTGCCAGCAGCGACCGGACAGGAGACGAGCAGTACTTC. Its translation: CASSDRTGDEQYF.

This clonotype occurred a few times. J is TRBJ1-3 and V is TRBV12-3 or TRBV12-4, with TRBD1 as a possible D gene (6 bases). Trimming removed 6 bases from V and 2 bases from J, with 11 bases in between. The CDR3 is made up of 14 amino acids. DNA of the CDR3: TGTGCCAGCAGGCCCGGGGGGCCTGGAAACACCATATATTTT. Its protein is CASRPGGPGNTIYF.

This clonotype has a handful of counts. The rearrangement joins TRBV5-4 to TRBJ2-7; the D call may be TRBD1 or TRBD2 (7 bases each). V shed 4 bases and J shed 4 bases, with 12 bases lying between them. There are 13 residues in the CDR3. CDR1 SGHNT and CDR2 YYREEE come from the germline V gene (reference sequence). The CDR3 reads CASSSQGGYEQYF. CDR3 bases: TGTGCCAGCAGCAGCCAGGGGGGGTACGAGCAGTACTTC.